This is a list of T cell receptor beta chains from one sample in a study of control samples from healthy donors and cancer patients. TCRdb's table, derived via immunoSEQ multiplex PCR, lists solely in-frame clones and lacks some. The sample includes about 190,000 clones, about 93% of them seen just once. The specimen was blood. The receptors here all came from a man younger than 35 in good health. The CDR3 runs from the conserved cysteine through the conserved F or W. D genes are given only for firm matches. A clone size is listed for some rows: how often the clone was seen (once, few, many), or a class if it is expanded.

clone_size j_call v_call d_call cdr3_aa cdr3_nt
. TRBJ2-1 TRBV5-1 TRBD2 CASSFGLAQFF TGCGCCAGCAGCTTTGGACTAGCGCAGTTCTTC
. TRBJ2-7 TRBV11-2 . CASSLELSYEQYF TGTGCCAGCAGCTTAGAACTCTCCTACGAGCAGTACTTC
. TRBJ1-2 TRBV6-5 . CASTLRGGYYGYTF TGTGCCAGCACCCTTCGGGGGGGCTACTATGGCTACACCTTC
. TRBJ1-2 TRBV15 TRBD1 CATSRGGTAYGYTF TGTGCCACCAGCAGAGGGGGGACAGCCTATGGCTACACCTTC
. TRBJ2-7 TRBV18 . CASSPRSGGGDEQYF TGTGCCAGCTCACCCCGATCGGGGGGCGGGGACGAGCAGTACTTC
. TRBJ2-6 TRBV10-2 . CASRDGGGSGANVLTF TGCGCCAGCAGGGACGGAGGGGGGTCTGGGGCCAACGTCCTGACTTTC
. TRBJ1-6 TRBV27 . CASSLSQGGHSPLHF TGTGCCAGCAGTTTATCCCAGGGAGGTCATTCACCCCTCCACTTT
. TRBJ2-2 TRBV5-1 . CASSLEPGPGTGELFF TGCGCCAGCAGCTTGGAACCGGGACCGGGGACCGGGGAGCTGTTTTTT
. TRBJ2-2 TRBV7-2 TRBD1 CASSYTGGDTGELFF TGTGCCAGCAGCTATACAGGGGGCGACACCGGGGAGCTGTTTTTT
. TRBJ1-1 TRBV6-5 . CASSVKMNTEAFF TGTGCCAGCAGCGTTAAGATGAACACTGAAGCTTTCTTT
. TRBJ2-7 TRBV20-1 . CSASQGYEQYF TGCAGTGCCTCACAGGGATACGAGCAGTACTTC
. TRBJ2-3 TRBV12-3/TRBV12-4 . CASCRRMADTQYF TGTGCCAGCTGCAGAAGGATGGCAGATACGCAGTATTTT
. TRBJ2-5 TRBV19 TRBD1 CASRGQLETQYF TGTGCCAGTAGGGGACAGCTAGAGACCCAGTACTTC
. TRBJ1-1 TRBV7-9 . CASSLDSRGMNTEAFF TGTGCCAGCAGCTTAGATTCTCGGGGGATGAACACTGAAGCTTTCTTT
. TRBJ2-7 TRBV30 . CAWSRGGLSYEQYF TGTGCCTGGAGTAGGGGCGGCCTCTCCTACGAGCAGTACTTC
. TRBJ2-1 TRBV5-1 TRBD2 CASSLKRSGGPSSYNEQFF TGCGCCAGCAGCTTGAAGCGTAGCGGGGGGCCGAGCTCCTACAATGAGCAGTTCTTC
. TRBJ1-1 TRBV18 . CASSPPVRGGATEAFF TGTGCCAGCTCACCACCGGTGCGAGGAGGAGCCACTGAAGCTTTCTTT
few TRBJ1-5 TRBV2 . CASSLGWSNQPQHF TGTGCCAGCAGTCTCGGGTGGAGCAATCAGCCCCAGCATTTT
. TRBJ2-3 TRBV5-6 . CASSVYRKDTQYF TGTGCCAGCAGCGTATACAGGAAAGATACGCAGTATTTT
. TRBJ2-5 TRBV28 TRBD1 CASTHPDRVLTQDF TGTGCCAGCACCCATCCGGACAGGGTTCTTACTCAAGACTTC
. TRBJ2-1 TRBV5-1 . CASRGDQQFF TGCGCCAGCAGGGGTGATCAGCAGTTCTTC
once TRBJ2-5 TRBV5-6 . CASSLRARETQYF TGTGCCAGCAGCTTGAGAGCTCGGGAGACCCAGTACTTC
. TRBJ1-3 TRBV10-3 . CAISESQPSSGNTIYF TGTGCCATCAGTGAGTCCCAGCCAAGCTCTGGAAACACCATATATTTT
. TRBJ2-1 TRBV3-1/TRBV3-2 TRBD2 CASSQRGAGYNEQFF TGTGCCAGCAGCCAGCGGGGGGCGGGTTACAATGAGCAGTTCTTC
. TRBJ1-2 TRBV27 TRBD1 CASTSQGAGGYTF TGTGCCAGCACCTCCCAGGGGGCAGGCGGCTACACCTTC
once TRBJ1-5 TRBV10-2 . CASSRGGEPQHF TGCGCCAGTTCCAGGGGTGGTGAGCCCCAGCATTTT
. TRBJ2-2 TRBV6-5 TRBD2 CAPGGGNTGELFF TGTGCCCCCGGGGGGGGGAACACCGGGGAGCTGTTTTTT
. TRBJ2-1 TRBV5-1 TRBD1 CASSLAVGTGGNEQFF TGCGCCAGCAGCTTGGCAGTGGGGACAGGGGGCAATGAGCAGTTCTTC
. TRBJ2-3 TRBV24-1 TRBD1 CATSDLGQGGRVTQYF TGTGCCACCAGTGATTTGGGACAGGGGGGACGGGTTACGCAGTATTTT
. TRBJ1-1 TRBV5-6 . CASSRGGKEAFF TGTGCCAGCAGCCGCGGGGGAAAAGAAGCTTTCTTT
once TRBJ2-5 TRBV7-6 TRBD1 CASSLMKGQGIETQYF TGTGCCAGCAGCTTAATGAAGGGACAGGGAATAGAGACCCAGTACTTC
. TRBJ2-1 TRBV11-3 . CASSLTGANSYNEQFF TGTGCCAGCAGCTTAACCGGGGCAAACTCCTACAATGAGCAGTTCTTC
. TRBJ2-7 TRBV28 TRBD2 CASSLQITVSGAISYEQYF TGTGCCAGCAGTTTACAAATTACCGTTAGCGGGGCAATCTCCTACGAGCAGTACTTC
. TRBJ2-2 TRBV5-5 TRBD1 CASSDQTGVNGELFF TGTGCCAGCAGCGACCAGACAGGGGTAAACGGGGAGCTGTTTTTT
. TRBJ2-4 TRBV10-1 . CASSARASLAKNIQYF TGCGCCAGCAGTGCCAGGGCCTCTTTAGCCAAAAACATTCAGTACTTC
. TRBJ1-1 TRBV2 . CASSEAGLTEAFF TGTGCCAGCAGTGAGGCAGGGCTCACTGAAGCTTTCTTT
. TRBJ2-7 TRBV7-8 TRBD2 CASSLDGLAEFYEQYF TGTGCCAGCAGCTTAGACGGACTAGCCGAATTCTACGAGCAGTACTTC
. TRBJ1-2 TRBV28 . CASSSRVDGYTF TGTGCCAGCAGTTCCCGGGTTGATGGCTACACCTTC
. TRBJ1-1 TRBV10-3 . CAISWTEGEAFF TGTGCCATCAGTTGGACAGAGGGTGAAGCTTTCTTT
. TRBJ1-1 TRBV11-3 . CASSLGHTNTEAFF TGTGCCAGCAGCTTAGGACATACGAACACTGAAGCTTTCTTT
. TRBJ1-2 TRBV2 . CASSLTGVGYTF TGTGCCAGCAGTCTGACAGGAGTCGGCTACACCTTC
. TRBJ2-7 TRBV30 . CALFRAGSSYEQYF TGTGCCTTATTCCGGGCCGGGAGCTCCTACGAGCAGTACTTC
. TRBJ1-4 TRBV6-5 TRBD1 CASLRDSLNEKLFF TGTGCCAGCCTCCGGGACAGCCTTAATGAAAAACTGTTTTTT
. TRBJ1-1 TRBV27 TRBD1 CASIGGMTVGEAFF TGTGCCAGCATAGGGGGCATGACGGTGGGTGAAGCTTTCTTT
. TRBJ1-5 TRBV24-1 . CATSDINQPQHF TGTGCCACCAGTGATATCAATCAGCCCCAGCATTTT
. TRBJ1-4 TRBV28 TRBD1 CASSPGTGRGEKLFF TGTGCCAGCAGTCCAGGGACAGGGAGGGGTGAAAAACTGTTTTTT